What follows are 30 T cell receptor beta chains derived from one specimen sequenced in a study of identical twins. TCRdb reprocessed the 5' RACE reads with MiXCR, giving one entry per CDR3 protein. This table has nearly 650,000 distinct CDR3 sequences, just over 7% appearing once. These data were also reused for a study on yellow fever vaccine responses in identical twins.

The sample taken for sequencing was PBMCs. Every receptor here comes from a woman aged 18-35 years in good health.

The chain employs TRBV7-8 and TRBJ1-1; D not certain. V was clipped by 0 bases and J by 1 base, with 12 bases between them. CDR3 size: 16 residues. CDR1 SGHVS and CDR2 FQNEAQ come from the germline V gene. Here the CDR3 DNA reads TGTGCCAGCAGCTTAGCGGGAGGGAGTGCGAACACTGAAGCTTTCTTT. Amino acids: CASSLAGGSANTEAFF.

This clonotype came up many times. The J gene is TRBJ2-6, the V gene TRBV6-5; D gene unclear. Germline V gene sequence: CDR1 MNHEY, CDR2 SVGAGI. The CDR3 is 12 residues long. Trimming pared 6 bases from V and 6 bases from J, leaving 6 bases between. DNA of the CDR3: TGTGCCAGCAGAACACAGGCCAACGTCCTGACTTTC. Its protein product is CASRTQANVLTF.

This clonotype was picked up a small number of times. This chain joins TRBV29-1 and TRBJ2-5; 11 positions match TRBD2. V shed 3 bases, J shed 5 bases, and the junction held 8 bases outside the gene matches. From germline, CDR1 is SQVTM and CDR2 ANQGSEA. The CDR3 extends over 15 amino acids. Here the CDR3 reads CSVEGLAVGRETQYF. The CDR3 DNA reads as TGCAGCGTTGAGGGACTAGCGGTGGGAAGGGAGACCCAGTACTTC.

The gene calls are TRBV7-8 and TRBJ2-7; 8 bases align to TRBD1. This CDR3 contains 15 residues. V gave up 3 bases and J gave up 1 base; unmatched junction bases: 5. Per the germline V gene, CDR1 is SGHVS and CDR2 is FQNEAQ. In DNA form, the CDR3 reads TGTGCCAGCAGCTTGGCAAGGACAGGGTCCTACGAGCAGTACTTC. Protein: CASSLARTGSYEQYF.

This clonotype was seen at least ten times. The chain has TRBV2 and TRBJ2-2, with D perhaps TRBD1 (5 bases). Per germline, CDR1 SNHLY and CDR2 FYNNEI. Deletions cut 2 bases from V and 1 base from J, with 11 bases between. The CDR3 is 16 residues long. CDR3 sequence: CASSERGLGNTGELFF. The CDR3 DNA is TGTGCCAGCAGTGAAAGGGGCTTGGGGAACACCGGGGAGCTGTTTTTT.

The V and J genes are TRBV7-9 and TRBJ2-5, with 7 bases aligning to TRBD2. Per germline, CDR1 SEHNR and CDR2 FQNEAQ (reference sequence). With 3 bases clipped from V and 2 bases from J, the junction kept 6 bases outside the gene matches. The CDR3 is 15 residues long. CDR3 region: CASSLARTSQETQYF. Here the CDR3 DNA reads TGTGCCAGCAGCTTGGCTCGGACTAGTCAAGAGACCCAGTACTTC. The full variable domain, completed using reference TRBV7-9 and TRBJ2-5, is DTGVSQNPRHKITKRGQNVTFRCDPISEHNRLYWYRQTLGQGPEFLTYFQNEAQLEKSRLLSDRFSAERPKGSFSTLEIQRTEQGDSAMYLCASSLARTSQETQYFGPGTRLLVL.

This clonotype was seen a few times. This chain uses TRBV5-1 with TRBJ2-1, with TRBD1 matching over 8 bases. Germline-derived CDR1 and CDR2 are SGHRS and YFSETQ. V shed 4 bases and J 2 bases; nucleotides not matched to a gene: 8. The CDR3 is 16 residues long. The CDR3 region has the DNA TGCGCCAGCAGCGTCGGGACAGGTCCCGCCTACAATGAGCAGTTCTTC. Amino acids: CASSVGTGPAYNEQFF. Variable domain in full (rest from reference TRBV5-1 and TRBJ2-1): KAGVTQTPRYLIKTRGQQVTLSCSPISGHRSVSWYQQTPGQGLQFLFEYFSETQRNKGNFPGRFSGRQFSNSRSEMNVSTLELGDSALYLCASSVGTGPAYNEQFFGPGTRLTVL.

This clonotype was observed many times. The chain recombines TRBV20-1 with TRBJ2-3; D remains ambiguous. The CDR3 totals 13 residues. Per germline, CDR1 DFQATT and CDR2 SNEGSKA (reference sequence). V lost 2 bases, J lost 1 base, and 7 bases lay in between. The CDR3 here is CSARRPRTDTQYF. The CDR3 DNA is TGCAGTGCTAGACGACCCCGCACAGATACGCAGTATTTT.

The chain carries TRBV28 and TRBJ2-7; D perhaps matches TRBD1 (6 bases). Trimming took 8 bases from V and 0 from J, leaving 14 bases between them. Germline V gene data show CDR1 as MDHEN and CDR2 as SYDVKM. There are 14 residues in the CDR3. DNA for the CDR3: TGTGCCAGCGGGCAGGGGCCCTACTCCTACGAGCAGTACTTC. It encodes CASGQGPYSYEQYF.

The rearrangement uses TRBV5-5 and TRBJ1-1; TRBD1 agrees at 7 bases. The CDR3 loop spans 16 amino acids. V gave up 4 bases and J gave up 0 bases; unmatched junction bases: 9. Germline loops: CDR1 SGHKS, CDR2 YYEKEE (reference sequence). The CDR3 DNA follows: TGTGCCAGCAGCCAAGGACAGGTCTTCATGAACACTGAAGCTTTCTTT. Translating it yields CASSQGQVFMNTEAFF. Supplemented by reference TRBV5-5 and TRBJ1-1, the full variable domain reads DAGVTQSPTHLIKTRGQQVTLRCSPISGHKSVSWYQQVLGQGPQFIFQYYEKEERGRGNFPDRFSARQFPNYSSELNVNALLLGDSALYLCASSQGQVFMNTEAFFGQGTRLTVV.

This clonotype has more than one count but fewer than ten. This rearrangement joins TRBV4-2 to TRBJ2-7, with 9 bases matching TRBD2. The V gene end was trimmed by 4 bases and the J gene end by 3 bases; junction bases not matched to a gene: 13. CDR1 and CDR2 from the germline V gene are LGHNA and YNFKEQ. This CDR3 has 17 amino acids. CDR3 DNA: TGTGCCAGCAGCCCCCCCCGTAGCGGGGGCTTCTACTACGAGCAGTACGTC. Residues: CASSPPRSGGFYYEQYV.

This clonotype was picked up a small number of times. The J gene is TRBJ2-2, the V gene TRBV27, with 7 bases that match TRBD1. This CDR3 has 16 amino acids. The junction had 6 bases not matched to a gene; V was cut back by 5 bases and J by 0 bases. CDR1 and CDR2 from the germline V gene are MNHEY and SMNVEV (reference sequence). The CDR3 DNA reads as TGTGCCAGCAGTCACGGACAGGCGCCGAACACCGGGGAGCTGTTTTTT. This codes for CASSHGQAPNTGELFF.

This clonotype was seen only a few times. The CDR3 spells CASSGGGDYPLADTQYF. CDR3 sequence (DNA): TGTGCCAGCAGCGGAGGAGGGGACTACCCTCTTGCAGATACGCAGTATTTT. The chain links TRBV9 to TRBJ2-3, with TRBD2 identical over 7 bases. J lost 4 bases, V lost 3 bases, and 14 bases had no gene match. The CDR3 is 17 residues long. Per germline, CDR1 SGDLS and CDR2 YYNGEE.

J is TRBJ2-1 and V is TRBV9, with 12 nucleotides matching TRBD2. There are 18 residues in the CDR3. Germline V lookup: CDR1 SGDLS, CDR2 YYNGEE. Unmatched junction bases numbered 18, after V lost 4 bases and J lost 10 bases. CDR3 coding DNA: TGTGCCAGCAGCCCTTTCTTATCTAGCGGGGGGGCCTATGACGAGCAGTTCTTC. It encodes CASSPFLSSGGAYDEQFF. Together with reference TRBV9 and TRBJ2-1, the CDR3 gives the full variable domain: DSGVTQTPKHLITATGQRVTLRCSPRSGDLSVYWYQQSLDQGLQFLIQYYNGEERAKGNILERFSAQQFPDLHSELNLSSLELGDSALYFCASSPFLSSGGAYDEQFFGPGTRLTVL.

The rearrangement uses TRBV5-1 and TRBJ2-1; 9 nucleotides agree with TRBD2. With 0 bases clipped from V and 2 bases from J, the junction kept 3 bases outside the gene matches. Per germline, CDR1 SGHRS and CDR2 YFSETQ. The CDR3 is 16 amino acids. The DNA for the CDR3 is TGCGCCAGCAGCTTGGCGGGACTAGCTACCTACAATGAGCAGTTCTTC. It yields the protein CASSLAGLATYNEQFF. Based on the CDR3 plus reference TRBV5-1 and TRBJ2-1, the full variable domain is KAGVTQTPRYLIKTRGQQVTLSCSPISGHRSVSWYQQTPGQGLQFLFEYFSETQRNKGNFPGRFSGRQFSNSRSEMNVSTLELGDSALYLCASSLAGLATYNEQFFGPGTRLTVL.

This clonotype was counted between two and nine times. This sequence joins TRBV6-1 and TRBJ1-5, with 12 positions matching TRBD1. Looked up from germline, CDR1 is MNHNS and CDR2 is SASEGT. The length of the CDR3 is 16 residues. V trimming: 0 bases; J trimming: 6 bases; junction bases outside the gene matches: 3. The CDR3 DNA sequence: TGTGCCAGCAGTGAAGCCGGGACAGGGGGCGGTCAGCCCCAGCATTTT. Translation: CASSEAGTGGGQPQHF.

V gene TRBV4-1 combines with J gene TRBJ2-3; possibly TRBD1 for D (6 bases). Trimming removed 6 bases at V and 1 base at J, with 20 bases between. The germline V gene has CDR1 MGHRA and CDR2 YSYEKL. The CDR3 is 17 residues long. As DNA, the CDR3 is TGCGCCAGCAGACCCTTCCATACCCGACAGGGCACAGATACGCAGTATTTT. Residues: CASRPFHTRQGTDTQYF.

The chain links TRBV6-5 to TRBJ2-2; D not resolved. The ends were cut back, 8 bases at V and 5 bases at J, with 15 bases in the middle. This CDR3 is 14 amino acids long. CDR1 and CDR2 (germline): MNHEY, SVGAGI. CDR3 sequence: CASGLELGTGELFF. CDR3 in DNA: TGTGCCAGCGGTCTCGAACTCGGGACCGGGGAGCTGTTTTTT.

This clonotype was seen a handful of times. CDR3 residues: CASSAGQVRGVYNEQFF. DNA for the CDR3: TGTGCCAGCAGTGCCGGACAGGTTAGGGGAGTCTACAATGAGCAGTTCTTC. The genes are TRBV28 and TRBJ2-1; TRBD1 matches 7 bases. V lost 5 bases and J lost 3; bases outside the gene matches: 13. CDR1 is MDHEN and CDR2 is SYDVKM in the germline V gene. The CDR3 loop spans 17 amino acids. Together with reference TRBV28 and TRBJ2-1, the CDR3 gives the full variable domain: DVKVTQSSRYLVKRTGEKVFLECVQDMDHENMFWYRQDPGLGLRLIYFSYDVKMKEKGDIPEGYSVSREKKERFSLILESASTNQTSMYLCASSAGQVRGVYNEQFFGPGTRLTVL.

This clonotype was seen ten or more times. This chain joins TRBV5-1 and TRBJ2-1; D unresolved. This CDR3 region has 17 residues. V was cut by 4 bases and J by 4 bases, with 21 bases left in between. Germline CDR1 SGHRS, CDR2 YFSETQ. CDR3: CASSPPSLQGRYNEQFF. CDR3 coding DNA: TGCGCCAGCAGCCCCCCCTCATTACAAGGCAGATACAATGAGCAGTTCTTC.

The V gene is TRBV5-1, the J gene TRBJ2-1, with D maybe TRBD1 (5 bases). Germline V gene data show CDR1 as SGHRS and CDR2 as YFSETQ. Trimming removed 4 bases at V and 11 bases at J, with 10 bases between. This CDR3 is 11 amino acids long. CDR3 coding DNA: TGCGCCAGCAGCAAAGGGGTACAGCAGTTCTTC. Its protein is CASSKGVQQFF.

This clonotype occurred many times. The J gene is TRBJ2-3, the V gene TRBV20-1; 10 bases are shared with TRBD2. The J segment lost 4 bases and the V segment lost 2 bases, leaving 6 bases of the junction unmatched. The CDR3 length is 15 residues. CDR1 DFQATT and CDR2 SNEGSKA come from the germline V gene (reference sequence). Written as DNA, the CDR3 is TGCAGTGCTAGATTTTCTAGCGGGGGTTCAGATACGCAGTATTTT. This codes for CSARFSSGGSDTQYF.

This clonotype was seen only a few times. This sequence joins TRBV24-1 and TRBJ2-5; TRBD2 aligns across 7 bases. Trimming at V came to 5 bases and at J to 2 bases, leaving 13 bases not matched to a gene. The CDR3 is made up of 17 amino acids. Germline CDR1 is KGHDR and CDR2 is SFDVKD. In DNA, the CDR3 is TGTGCCACCAGTGTTCTAGCGGATCTTCGAATACAAGAGACCCAGTACTTC. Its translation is CATSVLADLRIQETQYF.

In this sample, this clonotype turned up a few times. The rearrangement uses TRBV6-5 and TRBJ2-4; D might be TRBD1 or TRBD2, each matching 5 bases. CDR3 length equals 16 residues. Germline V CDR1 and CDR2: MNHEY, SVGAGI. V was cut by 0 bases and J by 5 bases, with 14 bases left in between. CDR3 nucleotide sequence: TGTGCCAGCAGTTACTCGACCGGGGCAGCTGAAAACATTCAGTACTTC. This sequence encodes CASSYSTGAAENIQYF.

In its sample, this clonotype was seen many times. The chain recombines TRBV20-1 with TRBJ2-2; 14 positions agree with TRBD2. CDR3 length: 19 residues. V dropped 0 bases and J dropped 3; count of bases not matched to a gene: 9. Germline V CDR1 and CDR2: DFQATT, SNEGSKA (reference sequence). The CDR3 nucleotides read TGCAGTGCTAGAGATTTGGGGACTAGCGGGAGTGGGGACACCGGGGAGCTGTTTTTT. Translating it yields CSARDLGTSGSGDTGELFF.

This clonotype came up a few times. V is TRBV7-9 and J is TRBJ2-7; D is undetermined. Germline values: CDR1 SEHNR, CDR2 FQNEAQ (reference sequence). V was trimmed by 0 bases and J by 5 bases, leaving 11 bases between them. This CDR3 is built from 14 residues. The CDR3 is CASSLAGGVHEQYV. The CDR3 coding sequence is TGTGCCAGCAGCTTAGCCGGTGGGGTTCACGAGCAGTACGTC.

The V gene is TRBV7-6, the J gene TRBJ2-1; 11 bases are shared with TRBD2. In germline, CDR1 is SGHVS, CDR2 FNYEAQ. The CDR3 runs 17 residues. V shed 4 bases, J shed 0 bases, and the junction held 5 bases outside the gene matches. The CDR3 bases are TGTGCCAGCAGCTCGGGACTAGCGGTGAGCTCCTACAATGAGCAGTTCTTC. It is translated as CASSSGLAVSSYNEQFF.

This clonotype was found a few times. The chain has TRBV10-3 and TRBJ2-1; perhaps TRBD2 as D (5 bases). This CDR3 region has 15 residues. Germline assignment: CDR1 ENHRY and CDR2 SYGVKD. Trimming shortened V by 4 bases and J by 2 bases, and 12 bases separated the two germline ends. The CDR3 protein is CAISVLATTYNEQFF. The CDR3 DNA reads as TGTGCCATCAGTGTTTTAGCGACCACCTACAATGAGCAGTTCTTC.

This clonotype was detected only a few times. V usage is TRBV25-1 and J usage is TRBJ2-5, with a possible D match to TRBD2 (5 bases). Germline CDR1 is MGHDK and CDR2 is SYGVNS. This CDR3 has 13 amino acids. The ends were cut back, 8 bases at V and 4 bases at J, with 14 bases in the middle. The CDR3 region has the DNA TGTGCCAGCTTGGGGTCCCGGGGAGAGACCCAGTACTTC. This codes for CASLGSRGETQYF. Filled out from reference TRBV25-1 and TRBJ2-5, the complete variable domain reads EADIYQTPRYLVIGTGKKITLECSQTMGHDKMYWYQQDPGMELHLIHYSYGVNSTEKGDLSSESTVSRIRTEHFPLTLESARPSHTSQYLCASLGSRGETQYFGPGTRLLVL.

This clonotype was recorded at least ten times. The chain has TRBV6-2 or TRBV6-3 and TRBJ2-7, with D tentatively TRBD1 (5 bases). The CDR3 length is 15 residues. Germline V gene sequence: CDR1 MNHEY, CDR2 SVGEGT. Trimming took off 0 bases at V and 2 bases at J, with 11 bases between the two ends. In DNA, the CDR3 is TGTGCCAGCAGTTACTCTCAGGGCCGACCCTACGAGCAGTACTTC. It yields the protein CASSYSQGRPYEQYF.